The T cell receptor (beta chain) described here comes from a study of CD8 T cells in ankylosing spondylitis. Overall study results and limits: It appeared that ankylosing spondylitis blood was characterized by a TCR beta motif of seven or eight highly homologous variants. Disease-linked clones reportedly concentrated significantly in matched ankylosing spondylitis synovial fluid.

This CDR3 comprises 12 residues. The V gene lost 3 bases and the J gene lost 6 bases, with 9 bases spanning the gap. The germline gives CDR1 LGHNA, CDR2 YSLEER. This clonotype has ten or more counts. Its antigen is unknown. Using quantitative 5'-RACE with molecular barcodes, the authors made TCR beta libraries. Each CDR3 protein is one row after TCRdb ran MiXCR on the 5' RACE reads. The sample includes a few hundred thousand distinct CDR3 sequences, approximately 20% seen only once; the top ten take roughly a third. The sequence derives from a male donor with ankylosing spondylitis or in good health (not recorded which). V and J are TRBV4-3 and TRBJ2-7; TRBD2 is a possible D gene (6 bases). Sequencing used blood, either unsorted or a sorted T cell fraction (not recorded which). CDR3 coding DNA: TGCGCCAGCAGCCAGGACGGGGGCGAGCAGTACTTC. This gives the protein CASSQDGGEQYF.